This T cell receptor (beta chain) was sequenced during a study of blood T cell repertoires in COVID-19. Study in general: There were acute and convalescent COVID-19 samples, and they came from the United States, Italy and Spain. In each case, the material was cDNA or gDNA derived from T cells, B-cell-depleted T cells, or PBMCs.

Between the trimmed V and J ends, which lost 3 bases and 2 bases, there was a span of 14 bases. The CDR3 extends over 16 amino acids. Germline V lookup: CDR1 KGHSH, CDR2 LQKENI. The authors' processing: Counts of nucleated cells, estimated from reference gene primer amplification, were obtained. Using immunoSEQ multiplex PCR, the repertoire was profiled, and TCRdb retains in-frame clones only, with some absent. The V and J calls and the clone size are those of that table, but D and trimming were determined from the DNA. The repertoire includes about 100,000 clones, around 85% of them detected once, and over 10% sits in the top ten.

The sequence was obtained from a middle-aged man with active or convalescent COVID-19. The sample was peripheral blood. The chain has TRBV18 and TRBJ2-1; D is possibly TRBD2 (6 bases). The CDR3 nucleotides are TGTGCCAGCTCACCTACCCTCCGCGGGGCCTACAATGAGCAGTTCTTC. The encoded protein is CASSPTLRGAYNEQFF.